The present TCR beta chain was sequenced within a study of vaccination and CD4 T cells after COVID-19. As for this clonotype: Its cognate antigen is unknown.

Treatment here: approximately nine-day PBMC culture with coronavirus spike peptide pools or control peptides (ViraFEST assay). Positive PCR tests came between March and December 2020, ahead of the US Alpha, Beta and Delta variants. Per the germline V gene, CDR1 is ENHRY and CDR2 is SYGVKD. V was trimmed by 3 bases and J by 0 bases, leaving 8 bases between them. This CDR3 comprises 15 residues. Sequenced with the Oncomine TCR Beta short-read assay was DNA taken from cultured CD4+ T cells. TCRdb re-analysed the PCR reads in MiXCR, keeping a single row per CDR3 protein. The sample holds about 17,000 distinct CDR3 sequences, about three fifths seen once.

The material sequenced was CD4+ T cells from blood, cultured in vitro. The sequence came from a human donor who had recovered from COVID-19. The chain couples TRBV10-3 to TRBJ1-4; possibly TRBD1 for D (5 bases). The DNA for the CDR3 is TGTGCCATCAGTGATTCACAGGCAACTAATGAAAAACTGTTTTTT. Translating gives CAISDSQATNEKLFF.